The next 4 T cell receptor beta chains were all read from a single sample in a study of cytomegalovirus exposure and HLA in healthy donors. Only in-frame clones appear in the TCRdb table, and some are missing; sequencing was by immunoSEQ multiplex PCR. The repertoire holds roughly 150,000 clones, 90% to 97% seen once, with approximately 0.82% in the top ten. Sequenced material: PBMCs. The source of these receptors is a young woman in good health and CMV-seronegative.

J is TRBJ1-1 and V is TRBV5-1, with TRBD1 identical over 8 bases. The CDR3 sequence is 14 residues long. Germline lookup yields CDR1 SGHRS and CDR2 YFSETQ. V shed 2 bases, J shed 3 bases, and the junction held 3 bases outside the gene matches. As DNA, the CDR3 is TGCGCCAGCAGCTTTACAGGGGGGGACACTGAAGCTTTCTTT. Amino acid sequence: CASSFTGGDTEAFF.

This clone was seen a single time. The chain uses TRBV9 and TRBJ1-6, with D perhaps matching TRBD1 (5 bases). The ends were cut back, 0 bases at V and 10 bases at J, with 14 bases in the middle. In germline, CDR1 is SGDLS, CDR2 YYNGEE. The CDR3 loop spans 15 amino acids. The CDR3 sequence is CASSVDGTSVSPLHF. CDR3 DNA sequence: TGTGCCAGCAGCGTAGACGGGACTTCCGTCTCACCCCTCCACTTT.

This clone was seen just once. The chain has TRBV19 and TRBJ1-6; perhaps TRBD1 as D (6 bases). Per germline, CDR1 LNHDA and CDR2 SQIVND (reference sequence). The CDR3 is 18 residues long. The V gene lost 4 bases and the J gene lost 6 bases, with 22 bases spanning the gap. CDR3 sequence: CASSTPTGVVGVNSPLHF. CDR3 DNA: TGTGCCAGTAGTACCCCGACAGGCGTGGTCGGCGTTAATTCACCCCTCCACTTT.

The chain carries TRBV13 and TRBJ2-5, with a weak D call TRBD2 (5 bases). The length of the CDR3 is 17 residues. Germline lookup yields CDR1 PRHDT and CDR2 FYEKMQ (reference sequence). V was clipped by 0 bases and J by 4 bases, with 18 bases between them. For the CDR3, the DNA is TGTGCCAGCAGCTTAGGGTCGCAGAAAAGAGGGTTAGAGACCCAGTACTTC. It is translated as CASSLGSQKRGLETQYF.